The present T cell receptor beta chain was sequenced within a study of T cell responses to AZD1222 COVID-19 vaccine. Study context: The analysis combined second doses at about 4 or about 12 weeks.

TCRdb's table, derived via immunoSEQ multiplex PCR, lists solely in-frame clones and lacks some. The data contain about 170,000 clones, around nine tenths of them singletons. Germline V CDR1 and CDR2: PRHDT, FYEKMQ (reference sequence). There are 13 residues in the CDR3. Between the trimmed V and J ends, which lost 2 bases and 0 bases, there was a span of 1 base. This clone was detected only a few times. What it binds is unknown. This sample includes further DNA sequences coding for the same CDR3. The study's findings and limits: Clonal diversity was possibly underestimated, and the donors were mostly white British, with more females. Dominant CD4 TCR responses targeted spike regions 160-218 and 743-854. A rise in Spike-specific TCR breadth and depth followed two AZD1222 doses.

The chain couples TRBV13 to TRBJ2-2; D is ambiguous. The sequences come from peripheral blood, collected on day 0 of AZD1222 vaccination. The sequence was collected from an adult in good health. Written as DNA, the CDR3 is TGTGCCAGCAGCTTAACGAACACCGGGGAGCTGTTTTTT. Protein product: CASSLTNTGELFF.